This T cell receptor beta chain was obtained from a study of control samples from healthy donors and cancer patients. The method was immunoSEQ multiplex PCR; TCRdb's version includes in-frame clones alone and lacks a portion of them. The sample consists of some 200,000 clones, around 94% of them appearing once. Trimming cost V 6 bases and J 3 bases, with 23 bases left between them. The germline gives CDR1 SNHLY, CDR2 FYNNEI. There are 17 residues in the CDR3. This clone has a handful of counts. The V and J genes are TRBV2 and TRBJ1-2, with D maybe TRBD1 (5 bases). The sequencing input was blood. This receptor was obtained from a man aged 45-60 years in good health. CDR3 residues: CASRDAGFTAGDYGYTF. The DNA for the CDR3 is TGTGCCAGCAGAGACGCAGGGTTTACTGCTGGGGACTATGGCTACACCTTC.